The 27 T cell receptor beta chains below come from one sample, sequenced in a study of blood T cell repertoires in COVID-19. Repertoires were generated with immunoSEQ multiplex PCR, while TCRdb's copy carries only in-frame clones and drops some. This table has under 65,000 clones, around 87% appearing once. Sequences were obtained from peripheral blood. Receptors were obtained from an older woman with COVID-19, enrolled during active disease.

The chain carries TRBV6-6 and TRBJ2-7; 11 nucleotides align to TRBD2. This CDR3 has 15 amino acids. Germline V gives CDR1 MNHNY, CDR2 SVGAGI (reference sequence). V was clipped by 2 bases and J by 3 bases; unmatched bases: 3. CDR3 DNA sequence: TGTGCCAGCAGTTACGGGACTAGCGGAAACTACGAGCAGTACTTC. Its protein product is CASSYGTSGNYEQYF.

The rearrangement uses TRBV10-2 and TRBJ2-7; 12 bases match TRBD1. The V gene end was trimmed by 6 bases and the J gene end by 6 bases; junction bases not matched to a gene: 9. This CDR3 is built from 15 residues. Germline values: CDR1 WSHSY, CDR2 SAAADI. CDR3 bases: TGCGCCAGCAGACTACCCGGGACAGGGGGCTTCGAGCAGTACTTC. As protein: CASRLPGTGGFEQYF.

This sequence joins TRBV6-5 and TRBJ1-1, with D possibly TRBD1 on 5 matching bases. Per the germline V gene, CDR1 is MNHEY and CDR2 is SVGAGI. The germline V and J ends were trimmed by 1 base and 2 bases, with 14 bases remaining between them. This CDR3 has 16 amino acids. CDR3 nucleotide sequence: TGTGCCAGCAGTTACTTGCGGGCCGGGGGAAACACTGAAGCTTTCTTT. Protein sequence: CASSYLRAGGNTEAFF.

The genes are TRBV6-5 and TRBJ1-1, with D unresolved. Trimming stripped 6 bases from V and 5 bases from J, with 16 bases between. The germline gives CDR1 MNHEY, CDR2 SVGAGI. This CDR3 is 14 amino acids long. The CDR3 DNA is TGTGCCAGCAGCCTCAATTTATGGAGTACTGAAGCTTTCTTT. It translates to CASSLNLWSTEAFF.

The chain joins TRBV11-3 to TRBJ2-1; 10 nucleotides agree with TRBD2. The germline V gene has CDR1 SGHNT and CDR2 YENEEA. The CDR3 has 20 amino acids. The J segment lost 5 bases and the V segment lost 3 bases, leaving 19 bases of the junction unmatched. The CDR3 loop reads CASSFRTATGLAGANNEQFF. The CDR3 coding sequence is TGTGCCAGCAGCTTTCGTACGGCCACGGGGCTAGCGGGAGCTAACAATGAGCAGTTCTTC.

The chain links TRBV11-3 to TRBJ2-1; 13 nucleotides align to TRBD2. CDR1 is SGHNT and CDR2 is YENEEA in the germline V gene. The CDR3 sequence is 18 residues long. The V segment lost 5 bases and the J segment 3 bases; nucleotides outside the gene matches: 10. CDR3 bases: TGTGCCAGCAGCCCGAAGGGACTAGCGGGATCCCTCTACAATGAGCAGTTCTTC. Encoded protein: CASSPKGLAGSLYNEQFF.

This chain joins TRBV6-5 and TRBJ2-5; 9 bases fit TRBD1. After removal of 0 bases from V and 7 bases from J, the junction contained 6 bases not matched to a gene. The CDR3 sequence is 15 residues long. In germline, CDR1 is MNHEY, CDR2 SVGAGI. CDR3 sequence reads: CASSYSTGGGVTQYF. The CDR3 DNA sequence: TGTGCCAGCAGTTACTCGACAGGGGGTGGTGTGACCCAGTACTTC.

This sequence joins TRBV28 and TRBJ1-1; TRBD1 might be the D (5 bases). Germline V CDR1 and CDR2: MDHEN, SYDVKM. The CDR3 has 16 residues. V lost 3 bases to trimming and J lost 0 bases, with 14 bases between them. The CDR3 DNA reads as TGTGCCAGCAGTTTCCATGGACAACCTATGAACACTGAAGCTTTCTTT. The encoded protein is CASSFHGQPMNTEAFF.

DNA for the CDR3: TGTGCCAGCACGAGGACACAAACTAGCACAGATACGCAGTATTTT. Amino acids: CASTRTQTSTDTQYF. This chain uses TRBV6-5 with TRBJ2-3; maybe TRBD1 (5 bases). The germline V and J ends were trimmed by 7 bases and 0 bases, with 14 bases remaining between them. Germline lookup yields CDR1 MNHEY and CDR2 SVGAGI. The CDR3 spans 15 residues.

With regard to this clone: Sequence at one end of the junction differs from germline and may be a read error. V usage is TRBV7-7 and J usage is TRBJ2-5, with D possibly matching TRBD1 (5 bases). This CDR3 has 15 residues. CDR1 and CDR2 from the germline V gene are SSHAT and FNYEAQ (reference sequence). CDR3 nucleotide sequence: TGTGCTAGCAGCTTAGCCCCCAGGGTGGGGGAGACCCAGTACTTC. Protein product: CASSLAPRVGETQYF. Using reference TRBV7-7 and TRBJ2-5 for the parts outside the CDR3, the full variable domain is GAGVSQSPRYKVTKRGQDVTLRCDPISSHATLYWYQQALGQGPEFLTYFNYEAQPDKSGLPSDRFSAERPEGSISTLTIQRTEQRDSAMYRCASSLAPRVGETQYFGPGTRLLVL.

V and J are TRBV19 and TRBJ1-5; 12 nucleotides match TRBD1. This CDR3 contains 17 residues. The V and J ends lost 5 bases and 0 bases, in that order; junction bases with no gene match: 5. Germline values: CDR1 LNHDA, CDR2 SQIVND (reference sequence). The CDR3 is CASSEGTGGISNQPQHF. In DNA form, the CDR3 reads TGTGCCAGTAGTGAAGGGACAGGGGGCATTAGCAATCAGCCCCAGCATTTT.

V gene TRBV3-1 (or the pseudogene TRBV3-2) combines with J gene TRBJ1-6; TRBD1 matches 10 bases. The CDR3 covers 17 residues. V was pared by 1 base and J by 8 bases, with 8 bases of the junction left unmatched. Germline V gene sequence: CDR1 LGHDT, CDR2 YNNKEL (reference sequence). CDR3 bases: TGTGCCAGCAGCCAAGTATGGACAGGGGGTTTTTATTCACCCCTCCACTTT. This sequence encodes CASSQVWTGGFYSPLHF.

The rearrangement links TRBV3-1 (or the pseudogene TRBV3-2) to TRBJ1-2; 7 bases fit TRBD1. This CDR3 comprises 17 residues. From germline, CDR1 is LGHDT and CDR2 YNNKEL (reference sequence). Losses at the gene ends were 5 bases for V and 2 bases for J; bases not matched to a gene: 14. DNA of the CDR3: TGTGCCAGCAGCGGACCCACAAGGACAGGTGGAAACTATGGCTACACCTTC. Translated, it gives CASSGPTRTGGNYGYTF.

The genes are TRBV5-5 and TRBJ1-2, with no clear D. V dropped 5 bases and J dropped 2 bases, with 7 bases sitting between them. Germline V gives CDR1 SGHKS, CDR2 YYEKEE (reference sequence). The CDR3 covers 12 residues. The CDR3 sequence is CASRFQNYGYTF. The CDR3 DNA reads as TGTGCCAGCAGGTTCCAGAACTATGGCTACACCTTC. Combining the CDR3 with reference TRBV5-5 and TRBJ1-2 gives the whole variable domain DAGVTQSPTHLIKTRGQQVTLRCSPISGHKSVSWYQQVLGQGPQFIFQYYEKEERGRGNFPDRFSARQFPNYSSELNVNALLLGDSALYLCASRFQNYGYTFGSGTRLTVV.

V gene TRBV30 combines with J gene TRBJ1-6; 7 nucleotides match TRBD1. The CDR3 extends over 13 amino acids. Germline V gene data show CDR1 as GTSNPN and CDR2 as SVGIG (reference sequence). After removal of 3 bases from V and 7 bases from J, the junction contained 3 bases not matched to a gene. DNA for the CDR3: TGTGCCTGGAGCGGGACAGACAATTCACCCCTCCACTTT. This translates into CAWSGTDNSPLHF.

On this clone itself: This sample includes further DNA sequences coding for the same CDR3. This chain links TRBV5-1 with TRBJ2-1; 8 bases agree with TRBD2. There are 17 residues in the CDR3. Germline V CDR1 and CDR2: SGHRS, YFSETQ. Trimming cost V 2 bases and J 3 bases; bases outside gene matches: 10. In nucleotides, the CDR3 is TGCGCCAGCAGCTTCATGGGCCGGCGGGGGGTCTACAATGAGCAGTTCTTC. It yields the protein CASSFMGRRGVYNEQFF.

The V and J genes are TRBV2 and TRBJ1-2; 7 nucleotides line up with TRBD1. This CDR3 has 15 residues. CDR1 SNHLY and CDR2 FYNNEI come from the germline V gene. The trim removed 0 bases at V and 5 bases at J, leaving 6 bases unmatched. As DNA, the CDR3 is TGTGCCAGCAGTGAAGCGCGCCTACAGGGGTATGGCTACACCTTC. As protein: CASSEARLQGYGYTF.

CDR3 bases: TGCAGCGTAGATAGCGGTGAGGGGCTCGAGCAGTACTTC. It is translated as CSVDSGEGLEQYF. The chain links TRBV29-1 to TRBJ2-7, with D tentatively TRBD2 (6 bases). CDR3 size: 13 residues. V was cut by 6 bases and J by 6 bases, with 18 bases left in between. The germline V gene has CDR1 SQVTM and CDR2 ANQGSEA.

The chain combines TRBV11-3 with TRBJ2-1; TRBD2 agrees at 11 bases. Germline values: CDR1 SGHNT, CDR2 YENEEA. Trimming cost V 1 base and J 7 bases; bases outside gene matches: 9. The CDR3 runs 17 residues. The CDR3 protein is CASSLVVAGGLRNEQFF. The CDR3 DNA is TGTGCCAGCAGCTTAGTAGTAGCGGGAGGGCTCCGGAATGAGCAGTTCTTC.

The genes are TRBV10-3 and TRBJ2-1, with 9 bases that match TRBD1. Germline trimming cut 4 bases from V and 9 bases from J; bases unmatched to any gene: 1. The CDR3 is 12 residues long. CDR1 and CDR2 from the germline V gene are ENHRY and SYGVKD. CDR3: CAISGTGAEQFF. CDR3 nucleotide sequence: TGTGCCATCAGTGGGACAGGGGCTGAGCAGTTCTTC.

The V gene is TRBV7-9, the J gene TRBJ1-1; weak D call: TRBD1 (6 bases). Germline loops: CDR1 SEHNR, CDR2 FQNEAQ (reference sequence). Trimming removed 5 bases from V and 3 bases from J, with 19 bases in between. There are 16 residues in the CDR3. CDR3 DNA: TGTGCCAGCAGCGGACACAGGGCCGTCGGTGACACTGAAGCTTTCTTT. Protein product: CASSGHRAVGDTEAFF. The whole variable domain, remainder taken from reference TRBV7-9 and TRBJ1-1, is DTGVSQNPRHKITKRGQNVTFRCDPISEHNRLYWYRQTLGQGPEFLTYFQNEAQLEKSRLLSDRFSAERPKGSFSTLEIQRTEQGDSAMYLCASSGHRAVGDTEAFFGQGTRLTVV.

V is TRBV20-1 and J is TRBJ1-2; the match to TRBD1 covers 8 bases. This CDR3 is built from 11 residues. Germline loops: CDR1 DFQATT, CDR2 SNEGSKA (reference sequence). V dropped 7 bases and J dropped 9; count of bases not matched to a gene: 7. The CDR3 region has the DNA TGCAGTGGCGGGCAGGGGGCGAGCTACACCTTC. This translates into CSGGQGASYTF.

The J gene is TRBJ1-6, the V gene TRBV28; 8 nucleotides line up with TRBD1. The CDR3 is 13 residues long. The germline gives CDR1 MDHEN, CDR2 SYDVKM. The trim removed 8 bases at V and 9 bases at J, leaving 6 bases unmatched. The CDR3 reads CASGRGHSSPLHF. The CDR3 DNA reads TGTGCCAGCGGCAGGGGGCATAGTTCACCCCTCCACTTT.

This chain links TRBV4-2 with TRBJ2-7, with unresolved D. The CDR3 is 14 residues long. The germline V and J ends were trimmed by 0 bases and 1 base, with 7 bases remaining between them. In germline, CDR1 is LGHNA, CDR2 YNFKEQ. CDR3 sequence reads: CASSQESLSYEQYF. The CDR3 DNA follows: TGTGCCAGCAGCCAAGAAAGCCTGTCCTACGAGCAGTACTTC.

This chain joins TRBV19 and TRBJ1-2; no firm D call. The CDR3 totals 13 residues. Trimming pared 4 bases from V and 3 bases from J, leaving 9 bases between. Germline CDR1 LNHDA, CDR2 SQIVND (reference sequence). The DNA of the CDR3 is TGTGCCAGTAGTAGCAGATACCACTATGGCTACACCTTC. As protein: CASSSRYHYGYTF.

The chain employs TRBV11-3 and TRBJ2-1, with D tentatively TRBD1 (5 bases). Germline V gene data show CDR1 as SGHNT and CDR2 as YENEEA. This CDR3 contains 15 residues. Trimming took off 1 base at V and 0 bases at J, with 7 bases between the two ends. CDR3 loop: CASSLGGHSYNEQFF. The DNA of the CDR3 is TGTGCCAGCAGCTTAGGGGGCCACTCCTACAATGAGCAGTTCTTC. The entire variable domain, with the rest obtained from reference TRBV11-3 and TRBJ2-1, is as follows: EAGVVQSPRYKIIEKKQPVAFWCNPISGHNTLYWYLQNLGQGPELLIRYENEEAVDDSQLPKDRFSAERLKGVDSTLKIQPAELGDSAVYLCASSLGGHSYNEQFFGPGTRLTVL.

The rearrangement links TRBV20-1 to TRBJ2-7; D is uncertain. This CDR3 is 11 amino acids long. V was clipped by 1 base and J by 4 bases, with 5 bases between them. Germline V gene sequence: CDR1 DFQATT, CDR2 SNEGSKA (reference sequence). CDR3 nucleotide sequence: TGCAGTGCTAGAGCGGAGTACGAGCAGTACTTC. Its translation: CSARAEYEQYF.